This T cell receptor beta chain was found in a study of identical twins. This clonotype has a handful of counts. TCRdb itself ran the 5' RACE reads through MiXCR, one entry per CDR3 protein. The sample holds about 260,000 distinct CDR3 sequences, approximately 7% seen once. The CDR3 has 14 residues. CDR1 is DFQATT, CDR2 SNEGSKA, per germline (reference sequence). The V segment lost 2 bases and the J segment 6 bases; nucleotides outside the gene matches: 5. These data were also reused for a study on yellow fever vaccine responses in identical twins.

The sample was memory (CD45RO+) T cells sorted from blood. The clonotype originates from a woman between 18 and 29 years old in good health. The rearrangement uses TRBV20-1 and TRBJ2-1; 9 bases match TRBD2. The CDR3 DNA reads TGCAGTGCTAGAAAGCTAGCGGGAAGCAATGAGCAGTTCTTC. This gives the protein CSARKLAGSNEQFF.